This TCR beta chain was profiled in a study of T cell responses to AZD1222 COVID-19 vaccine. The study's findings and limits: There were vaccine-associated CD4 TCRs across spike, dominant at 160-218 and 743-854. Targets within unmutated variant regions were reportedly found for nearly half of spike-specific TCRs. The donor group comprised mostly white British people and more females; the analysis possibly underestimated clonal diversity.

V lost 2 bases and J lost 0, with 14 bases in between. Looked up from germline, CDR1 is LNHDA and CDR2 is SQIVND (reference sequence). The CDR3 is 17 residues long. For this clone: Its antigen is not known.

Only in-frame clones appear in the TCRdb table, and some are missing; sequencing was by immunoSEQ multiplex PCR. The top ten hold about 5.9% of the sample, which has 130,000 to 150,000 clones, about 90% seen once. The chain couples TRBV19 to TRBJ1-3; D may be TRBD1 (5 bases). The sample consisted of peripheral blood, taken on day 0 of AZD1222 vaccination. This sequence was found in an adult in good health. CDR3: CASSISGTSNSGNTIYF. The CDR3 DNA follows: TGTGCCAGTAGTATATCCGGGACGTCCAACTCTGGAAACACCATATATTTT. Using reference TRBV19 and TRBJ1-3 for the parts outside the CDR3, the full variable domain is DGGITQSPKYLFRKEGQNVTLSCEQNLNHDAMYWYRQDPGQGLRLIYYSQIVNDFQKGDIAEGYSVSREKKESFPLTVTSAQKNPTAFYLCASSISGTSNSGNTIYFGEGSWLTVV.